A selection of T cell receptor beta chains follows, all from one sample in a study of cytomegalovirus exposure and HLA in healthy donors. Profiling relied on immunoSEQ multiplex PCR, and the TCRdb table lists in-frame clones only, not all of them. The data show about 120,000 clones, less than 80% seen once. Sequenced: PBMCs. The receptors derive from a woman aged 45 to 65 in good health and CMV-seronegative. Both conserved end residues are part of each CDR3. Each record gives: CDR3 length, clone size, J gene, D gene, V gene, CDR3 protein, CDR3 DNA. The D gene is left open where the match is weak. A clone size is listed for some rows: how often the clone was seen (once, few, many), or a class if it is expanded.

len: 16
abundance: .
j_gene: TRBJ2-2
d_gene: TRBD2
v_gene: TRBV19
CDR3aa: CASTKGRTSGGGELFF
CDR3nt: TGTGCCAGTACCAAAGGGAGGACTAGCGGGGGCGGGGAGCTGTTTTTT

len: 14
abundance: .
j_gene: TRBJ1-2
d_gene: .
v_gene: TRBV6-5
CDR3aa: CASRPGQTNYGYTF
CDR3nt: TGTGCCAGCAGGCCCGGACAGACAAACTATGGCTACACCTTC

len: 17
abundance: .
j_gene: TRBJ2-2
d_gene: TRBD2
v_gene: TRBV5-1
CDR3aa: CASSLGPPGLATGELFF
CDR3nt: TGCGCCAGCAGCTTGGGCCCCCCGGGACTAGCTACCGGGGAGCTGTTTTTT

len: 13
abundance: few
j_gene: TRBJ2-2
d_gene: .
v_gene: TRBV27
CDR3aa: CASSPVQPGELFF
CDR3nt: TGTGCCAGCAGCCCGGTTCAACCCGGGGAGCTGTTTTTT

len: 12
abundance: .
j_gene: TRBJ1-1
d_gene: .
v_gene: TRBV28
CDR3aa: CAGASLNTEAFF
CDR3nt: TGTGCCGGGGCCAGCTTGAACACTGAAGCTTTCTTT

len: 16
abundance: .
j_gene: TRBJ2-4
d_gene: .
v_gene: TRBV10-1
CDR3aa: CASSELARIPGNIQYF
CDR3nt: TGCGCCAGCAGTGAGCTAGCGAGGATTCCGGGAAACATTCAGTACTTC

len: 12
abundance: .
j_gene: TRBJ2-1
d_gene: .
v_gene: TRBV7-9
CDR3aa: CASSSWANEQFF
CDR3nt: TGTGCCAGCAGCTCCTGGGCTAATGAGCAGTTCTTC

len: 14
abundance: .
j_gene: TRBJ2-1
d_gene: TRBD2
v_gene: TRBV6-5
CDR3aa: CASSHRDYRDEQFF
CDR3nt: TGTGCCAGCAGTCACCGGGACTATCGGGATGAGCAGTTCTTC

len: 17
abundance: .
j_gene: TRBJ1-5
d_gene: .
v_gene: TRBV27
CDR3aa: CASGPLRWGYGNQPQHF
CDR3nt: TGTGCCAGCGGTCCACTTCGGTGGGGCTATGGCAATCAGCCCCAGCATTTT

len: 13
abundance: .
j_gene: TRBJ1-2
d_gene: .
v_gene: TRBV14
CDR3aa: CASSPGTPYGYTF
CDR3nt: TGTGCCAGCAGCCCAGGGACACCCTATGGCTACACCTTC